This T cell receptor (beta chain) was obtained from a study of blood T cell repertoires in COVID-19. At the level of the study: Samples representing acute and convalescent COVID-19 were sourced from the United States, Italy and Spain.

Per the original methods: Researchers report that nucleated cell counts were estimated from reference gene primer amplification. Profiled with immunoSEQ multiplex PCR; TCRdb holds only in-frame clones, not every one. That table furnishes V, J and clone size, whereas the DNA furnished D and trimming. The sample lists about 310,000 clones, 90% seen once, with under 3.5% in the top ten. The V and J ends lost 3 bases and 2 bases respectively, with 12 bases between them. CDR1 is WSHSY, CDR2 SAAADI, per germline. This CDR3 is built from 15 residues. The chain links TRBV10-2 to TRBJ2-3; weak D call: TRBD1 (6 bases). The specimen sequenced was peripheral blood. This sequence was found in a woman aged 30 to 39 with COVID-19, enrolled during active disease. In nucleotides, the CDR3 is TGCGCCAGCAGTGAAACAGGGAACCCCACAGATACGCAGTATTTT. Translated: CASSETGNPTDTQYF.